The 31 T cell receptor delta chains given below trace back to one sample, sequenced in a study of gamma-delta T cells after stem cell transplantation. TCRdb made new clone calls on the RT-PCR reads using CATT. The sample records about 2,100 delta-chain clones, 2.5% to 3.5% being singletons. The sequenced sample consisted of gamma-delta T cells. The receptors were sampled from a human donor. It is not recorded whose cells these are; they may come from a transplant donor.

This clone was picked up a small number of times. One base away lies a much larger clone, so this may be a sequencing read error. This chain joins TRDV2 and TRDJ1; 7 nucleotides line up with TRDD3. The CDR3 extends over 16 amino acids. Trimming cost V 4 bases and J 0 bases; bases outside gene matches: 10. Germline lookup yields CDR1 GEAIGNYY and CDR2 EKD. In DNA, the CDR3 is TGTGCCTGTGAATGTTTGGAGCTGGGGGACACCGATAAACTCATCTTT. It translates to CACECLELGDTDKLIF.

This clone was counted between two and nine times. A far larger clone is a single base away, which makes a read error likely. The same CDR3 can be traced to other DNA sequences in this sample. The rearrangement joins TRDV2 to TRDJ1; weak D call: TRDD3 (5 bases). Germline CDR1 reads GEAIGNYY; CDR2 reads EKD. Trimming cost V 2 bases and J 3 bases, with 12 bases left between them. The CDR3 extends over 14 amino acids. The DNA of the CDR3 is TGTGCCTGTGACATCTTAGGGGGCGCCGATAAACTCATCTTT. This gives the protein CACDILGGADKLIF.

In its sample, this clone is large. Other DNA sequences from this sample encode an identical CDR3 as well. The chain is built from TRDV2 and TRDJ1, with TRDD3 matching 7 bases. There are 19 residues in the CDR3. Germline V lookup: CDR1 GEAIGNYY, CDR2 EKD. Trimming took 3 bases from V and 2 from J; bases not matched to a gene: 20. The DNA of the CDR3 is TGTGCCTGTGACTTACTGGGGACAGGAAATCCCTCCGGAACCGATAAACTCATCTTT. Translating gives CACDLLGTGNPSGTDKLIF.

By its share, this clone is large (0.1 to 1%). The V and J genes are TRDV2 and TRDJ3, with D perhaps matching TRDD3 (6 bases). Trimming took 1 base from V and 0 from J, leaving 12 bases between them. CDR1 and CDR2 from the germline V gene are GEAIGNYY and EKD. This CDR3 is built from 18 residues. The CDR3: CACDTMGGSSWDTRQMFF. The CDR3 nucleotides read TGTGCCTGTGACACGATGGGGGGTAGCTCCTGGGACACCCGACAGATGTTTTTC.

This clone was seen more than once but under ten times. TCRdb pairs this DNA with a much larger clone's protein that differs at residue 3, likely a read error; the protein shown was translated from the DNA. The V gene is TRDV2, the J gene TRDJ1; TRDD3 matches 12 bases. The V gene's germline CDR1 is GEAIGNYY and CDR2 EKD. This CDR3 has 15 amino acids. In nucleotides, the CDR3 is TGTGCCCGTGACAGCCTGGGGGATACGGGCGATAAACTCATCTTT. It translates to CARDSLGDTGDKLIF.

This clone rates as medium-sized (0.01 to 0.1%). A far larger clone differs by one base, so this is likely a read error. The chain recombines TRDV2 with TRDJ1, with 7 positions matching TRDD3. The germline V gene has CDR1 GEAIGNYY and CDR2 EKD. V shed 0 bases and J 9 bases; nucleotides not matched to a gene: 12. The CDR3 length is 15 residues. The CDR3 nucleotides are TGTGCCTGTGACACCGTGGGGACTGGGGTATACGAACTCATCTTT. Its protein product is CACDTVGTGVYELIF.

This clone ranks as large (0.1 to 1%). The chain is built from TRDV2 and TRDJ3; the match to TRDD3 covers 8 bases. The CDR3 is 18 amino acids. The V gene end was trimmed by 0 bases and the J gene end by 0 bases; junction bases not matched to a gene: 3. Germline V lookup: CDR1 GEAIGNYY, CDR2 EKD. The DNA of the CDR3 is TGTGCCTGTGACACCGGCTGGGGGAACTCCTGGGACACCCGACAGATGTTTTTC. It yields the protein CACDTGWGNSWDTRQMFF.

With respect to this clone: TCRdb lists the protein of a much larger clone for this DNA, which differs at residue 13, so this is likely a read error; the protein given here is translated from the DNA itself. V usage is TRDV2 and J usage is TRDJ1; 9 nucleotides match TRDD3. The length of the CDR3 is 15 residues. Germline values: CDR1 GEAIGNYY, CDR2 EKD. The CDR3 loop reads CACEPLGDLTDKPIF. Written as DNA, the CDR3 is TGTGCCTGTGAACCACTGGGGGACCTCACCGATAAACCCATCTTT.

Of note for this clone: TCRdb's entry gives the protein of a much larger clone, which mismatches this DNA's translation at residue 9, likely from a read error; the protein reported here is translated from the DNA. The rearrangement uses TRDV2 and TRDJ1; 8 positions agree with TRDD3. Germline V gene lookup returns CDR1 GEAIGNYY and CDR2 EKD. The CDR3 consists of 19 residues. V lost 3 bases and J lost 3; bases outside the gene matches: 20. The CDR3 nucleotides are TGTGCCTGTGACGCGGTCCGTACTGAGGGATACGGTTGGGCCGATAAACTCATCTTT. It specifies CACDAVRTEGYGWADKLIF.

By proportion, this clone is medium-sized. V usage is TRDV2 and J usage is TRDJ1, with a tentative D call TRDD2 (6 bases). The CDR3 runs to 16 residues. Looked up from germline, CDR1 is GEAIGNYY and CDR2 is EKD. With 3 bases removed from V and 1 base from J, the gap between germline ends came to 17 bases. CDR3 in DNA: TGTGCCTGTGACTCTTCCTTCGGGATTGCCACCGATAAACTCATCTTT. Its protein product is CACDSSFGIATDKLIF.

Within the sample, this clone is large. Written as DNA, the CDR3 is TGTGCCTGTGACACCGCATCGGGGGGGTATCCCGGGACCTGGGACACCCGACAGATGTTTTTC. This sequence encodes CACDTASGGYPGTWDTRQMFF. The V gene is TRDV2, the J gene TRDJ3; TRDD3 might be the D (5 bases). The CDR3 loop spans 21 amino acids. The V gene's germline CDR1 is GEAIGNYY and CDR2 EKD. The V end was cut by 0 bases, the J end by 2 bases, with 22 bases between.

This clone has only a few counts. A far larger clone lies a single base away; this is likely a read error. Other nucleotide sequences in the sample specify the same CDR3. The V gene is TRDV2, the J gene TRDJ1; 10 bases map to TRDD3. Germline V gene sequence: CDR1 GEAIGNYY, CDR2 EKD. The CDR3 sequence is 15 residues long. The junction had 8 bases not matched to a gene; V was cut back by 7 bases and J by 1 base. CDR3 in DNA: TGTGCCTGCGACCCGGTGGGGGATACCACCGATAAACTCATCTTT. It specifies CACDPVGDTTDKLIF.

Only a few counts were recorded for this clone. A read error is likely here: a far larger clone is one base away. The chain uses TRDV2 and TRDJ1; perhaps D is TRDD2 or TRDD3 (7 bases each). Germline loops: CDR1 GEAIGNYY, CDR2 EKD. The CDR3 sequence is 20 residues long. Deletions cut 0 bases from V and 0 bases from J, with 25 bases between. In DNA, the CDR3 is TGTGCCTGTGACACCCTTTCCTTCCTTCCCCTGGGGGCCCACACCGATAAACTCATCTTT. As protein: CACDTLSFLPLGAHTDKLIF.

As regards this clone: This likely traces to a read error, being one base from a far larger clone. The sample has other DNA sequences that encode this CDR3 too. The chain couples TRDV2 to TRDJ1, with 12 bases identical to TRDD3. Germline V gene sequence: CDR1 GEAIGNYY, CDR2 EKD. This CDR3 has 23 residues. The V segment lost 4 bases and the J segment 0 bases; nucleotides outside the gene matches: 26. The CDR3 nucleotides are TGTGCCTGTGATTCCATTCCCGAGGCTGGGGGATACGCAGGTCAGGGGTACACCGATAAACTCATCTTT. This encodes CACDSIPEAGGYAGQGYTDKLIF.

For this clone: TCRdb pairs this DNA with a much larger clone's protein that differs at residue 6, likely a read error; the protein shown was translated from the DNA. The chain is built from TRDV2 and TRDJ1; a weak D match, TRDD3 (6 bases). Germline V gene sequence: CDR1 GEAIGNYY, CDR2 EKD. The CDR3 loop spans 14 amino acids. V was pared by 1 base and J by 3 bases, with 11 bases between. The CDR3 coding sequence is TGTGCCTGTGACACAATGGGGGGACCCGATAAACTCATCTTT. This gives the protein CACDTMGGPDKLIF.

The sample holds a few counts of this clone. A far larger clone is just one base off, so this is likely a read error. This sample also contains other DNA sequences that code for the same CDR3. The CDR3 DNA reads as TGTGCCTGCGACTCCTTACTGGGGGATACGCGAGATAAACTCATCTTT. Its protein product is CACDSLLGDTRDKLIF. The chain couples TRDV2 to TRDJ1; 13 bases are shared with TRDD3. Per germline, CDR1 GEAIGNYY and CDR2 EKD. Losses at the gene ends were 7 bases for V and 5 bases for J; bases not matched to a gene: 12. This CDR3 is 16 amino acids long.

Comments on this clone: This DNA's translation differs at residue 4 from TCRdb's protein, which comes from a much larger clone; a read error is likely, and the protein shown is translated from the DNA. This chain joins TRDV2 and TRDJ1, with 8 bases lining up with TRDD3. Per germline, CDR1 GEAIGNYY and CDR2 EKD. This CDR3 is built from 16 residues. J was trimmed by 0 bases and V by 5 bases; bases with no gene match: 10. DNA for the CDR3: TGTGCCTGTGGCCGTCTGGGGGACGCGCACACCGATAAACTCATCTTT. It codes for CACGRLGDAHTDKLIF.

Sample share makes this clone medium-sized. A clone one base away is much larger, so this may be a read error. The chain employs TRDV2 and TRDJ1; no clear D gene. CDR1 and CDR2 from the germline V gene are GEAIGNYY and EKD. Trimming took 0 bases from V and 4 from J, leaving 11 bases between them. CDR3 length equals 14 residues. The CDR3 DNA reads TGTGCCTGTGACACCTTAAGGGCAGACGATAAACTCATCTTT. Translating gives CACDTLRADDKLIF.

Comments on this clone: Compared with germline, one end of the junction differs, possibly owing to a read error. The gene calls are TRDV2 and TRDJ2, with TRDD3 identical over 11 bases. The germline CDR1 and CDR2 sequences are GEAIGNYY and EKD. The CDR3 length is 18 residues. The CDR3 nucleotides read TGTGCCTGTGACAATATTGTGGGGGATACGATTTTGACAGGACAACTCTTCTTT. It yields the protein CACDNIVGDTILTGQLFF.

This clone is large. The gene calls are TRDV2 and TRDJ2; D may be TRDD3 (6 bases). V lost 0 bases and J lost 6, with 22 bases in between. The CDR3 contains 18 residues. The germline V gene encodes CDR1 GEAIGNYY and CDR2 EKD. CDR3 region: CACDTVRRGGTESAQLFF. The CDR3 coding sequence is TGTGCCTGTGACACCGTGAGGCGAGGGGGGACTGAGTCAGCACAACTCTTCTTT.

Judged by abundance, this clone is medium-sized. The chain carries TRDV2 and TRDJ1; 13 nucleotides line up with TRDD3. Trimming took 3 bases from V and 5 from J; bases not matched to a gene: 17. The germline V gene encodes CDR1 GEAIGNYY and CDR2 EKD. This CDR3 comprises 19 residues. CDR3 residues: CACDLTRTGGYAGPDKLIF. The CDR3 coding sequence is TGTGCCTGTGACCTTACTCGTACTGGGGGATACGCCGGTCCTGATAAACTCATCTTT.

This clone was observed a few times. A far larger clone differs by one base, so this is likely a read error. Additional DNA sequences in this sample encode the identical CDR3. J is TRDJ1 and V is TRDV2, with TRDD3 matching over 7 bases. Germline lookup yields CDR1 GEAIGNYY and CDR2 EKD. The CDR3 consists of 15 residues. CDR3 in amino acids: CACDALLGTTDKLIF. The CDR3 DNA reads as TGTGCCTGTGACGCCCTACTGGGGACCACCGATAAGCTCATCTTT.

This clone has a handful of counts. TCRdb attributes to this sequence the protein of a much larger clone, which differs from the DNA translation at residue 5; a read error is likely, and the protein displayed is translated from the DNA. The chain couples TRDV2 to TRDJ1; TRDD3 agrees at 9 bases. The CDR3 covers 19 residues. Germline-derived CDR1 and CDR2 are GEAIGNYY and EKD. V shed 3 bases, J shed 3 bases, and the junction held 19 bases outside the gene matches. CDR3 in amino acids: CACDAVRGILSTWADKLIF. CDR3 coding DNA: TGTGCCTGTGACGCCGTAAGGGGGATACTTTCAACTTGGGCCGATAAACTCATCTTT.

On this clone itself: A much larger clone sits a single nucleotide away, making a read error possible. This chain's CDR3 is CACDTVGGYASDKLTF. CDR3 sequence (DNA): TGTGCCTGTGACACCGTTGGGGGATACGCGTCCGATAAACTCACCTTT. V is TRDV2 and J is TRDJ1; 11 bases match TRDD3. Germline values: CDR1 GEAIGNYY, CDR2 EKD. The CDR3 runs 16 residues.

The sample holds a few counts of this clone. Being one base from a much bigger clone, this may be a read error. This chain joins TRDV2 and TRDJ1; 12 bases are a match to TRDD3. Trimming cost V 5 bases and J 0 bases; bases outside gene matches: 9. Germline CDR1 and CDR2: GEAIGNYY and EKD. The CDR3 totals 17 residues. The CDR3 nucleotides are TGTGCCTGTGGCCTGCTGGGGGATACGGGGTACACCGATAAACTCATCTTT. It specifies CACGLLGDTGYTDKLIF.

As regards this clone: The likely explanation is a read error, given a far larger clone one base away. The CDR3 DNA is TGTGCCTGTGCCCCTATACCACTTCCTACAACTGGGGGATACGGGCCGTACGCCGATAAACTCATCTTT. It encodes CACAPIPLPTTGGYGPYADKLIF. V is TRDV2 and J is TRDJ1; TRDD3 aligns across 13 bases. V lost 5 bases and J lost 3; bases outside the gene matches: 29. This CDR3 is 23 amino acids long. Germline V gene data show CDR1 as GEAIGNYY and CDR2 as EKD.

This clone was counted a few times. A much bigger clone sits one base away, suggesting this may be a read error. The V call is TRDV2, the J call TRDJ3, with D possibly TRDD3 on 5 matching bases. The CDR3 loop spans 21 amino acids. The germline V gene has CDR1 GEAIGNYY and CDR2 EKD. CDR3 bases: TGTGCCTGTGGCACCGCATCGGGGGGGTATCCCGGGACCTGGGACACCCGACAGATGTTTTTC. It is translated as CACGTASGGYPGTWDTRQMFF.

This clone has just a few counts. This likely came from a read error, as a far larger clone is one base away. The chain is built from TRDV2 and TRDJ2, with 9 positions matching TRDD3. Looked up from germline, CDR1 is GEAIGNYY and CDR2 is EKD. The CDR3 covers 22 residues. J gave up 0 bases and V 0 bases, and 19 bases lay outside the gene matches. CDR3 coding DNA: TGTGCCTGTGACACCGTACGTGGGGATACGCGCCAGAAGCAGGCTTTGACAGCACAACTCTTCTTT. Translating it yields CACDTVRGDTRQKQALTAQLFF.

This chain uses TRDV2 with TRDJ1; the match to TRDD3 covers 13 bases. Trimming removed 0 bases from V and 1 base from J; junction bases left unmatched: 19. The CDR3 totals 22 residues. Germline loops: CDR1 GEAIGNYY, CDR2 EKD. CDR3 in DNA: TGTGCCTGTGACACCCTCCACCGTACTGGGGGATACGCCCAAAGGGCCACCGATAAACTCATCTTT. Its protein is CACDTLHRTGGYAQRATDKLIF.

A note on this clone: This may come from a read error, since a much larger clone is one base off. The J gene is TRDJ3, the V gene TRDV2, with 13 positions matching TRDD3. There are 24 residues in the CDR3. CDR1 is GEAIGNYY, CDR2 EKD, per germline. CDR3 coding DNA: TGTGCCTGTGGCACCGGGGACCTTCGTACTGGGGGATACGTGAGCTCCTGGGACACCCGACAGATGTTTTTC. It is translated as CACGTGDLRTGGYVSSWDTRQMFF.

This clone came up a few times. An end of the junction differs from the germline gene, which may be a read error. The chain recombines TRDV2 with TRDJ1, with TRDD3 matching over 12 bases. The CDR3 runs to 19 residues. Germline V gene lookup returns CDR1 GEAIGNYY and CDR2 EKD. In DNA, the CDR3 is TGTGCCCGTGACACCCTCCACCGTACTGGGGGATACCCAACCGATAAACTCATCTTT. Amino acids: CARDTLHRTGGYPTDKLIF.